This T cell receptor (beta chain) was retrieved from a study of CD8 T cells in ankylosing spondylitis. Findings and caveats of the study: Researchers reportedly found disease-linked clones significantly enriched in matched ankylosing spondylitis synovial fluid. Several of the motif variants were reported before in synovial fluid and blood from reactive arthritis. A TCR beta motif of 8 or 9 highly homologous variants appeared characteristic of ankylosing spondylitis blood.

With molecular barcodes, quantitative 5'-RACE was used to make the TCR beta libraries. TCRdb re-analysed the 5' RACE reads in MiXCR, keeping a single row per CDR3 protein. Altogether 200,000 to 300,000 distinct CDR3 sequences are present, around 7.8% being singletons, with the ten largest covering under 7.5%. CDR1 is DFQATT, CDR2 SNEGSKA, per germline (reference sequence). The V end lost 0 bases, the J end lost 7 bases, and 12 bases lay between the germline ends. The CDR3 has 13 residues. This clonotype was counted many times. What it binds is not known. This TCR was sampled from a male donor with ankylosing spondylitis or in good health (not recorded which). Sequencing was carried out using blood, either unsorted or a sorted T cell fraction (not recorded which). The rearrangement uses TRBV20-1 and TRBJ1-2; D not certain. The CDR3 nucleotides are TGCAGTGCTAGAGAAGGTAGCTCCGGTGGCTACACCTTC. The encoded protein is CSAREGSSGGYTF.